This T cell receptor beta chain came from a study of identical twins. Study-level points and caveats: The presence of invariant MAIT and iNKT cells could partly confound analyses of zero-insertion sequences.

The CDR3 has 18 amino acids. Germline V gene lookup returns CDR1 LGHNA and CDR2 YNFKEQ. V was pared by 4 bases and J by 6 bases, with 25 bases between. As concerns this clonotype: No antigen is known for it.

Template switching added a universal primer binding site, and final cDNA carried unique molecular identifiers. TCRdb passed the 5' RACE reads through MiXCR, listing each CDR3 protein once. This table holds 1.5 million to 2 million distinct CDR3 sequences, less than 40% found once. This rearrangement joins TRBV4-2 to TRBJ2-1, with D maybe TRBD2 (5 bases). This TCR came from a newborn girl in good health. The sequencing sample was made of cord blood. CDR3 amino acids: CASSLKTGKATRSNEQFF. CDR3 sequence (DNA): TGTGCCAGCAGCCTCAAAACGGGGAAGGCGACAAGGAGCAATGAGCAGTTCTTC.